The 28 T cell receptor beta chains in this list originate from one sample, sequenced in a study of shared clonotypes between healthy human individuals. Assay used: immunoSEQ multiplex PCR; TCRdb lists only in-frame clones, some missing. The sample has about a million clones, about three quarters seen once. The material sequenced was memory CD4+ T cells sorted from blood. Subset noted: CD45RA-negative fraction. The receptors here all came from a man between 18 and 35 years old in good health.

This chain uses TRBV7-9 with TRBJ2-5; 9 nucleotides match TRBD2. The CDR3 contains 16 residues. CDR1 SEHNR and CDR2 FQNEAQ come from the germline V gene (reference sequence). With V trimmed by 1 base and J by 6 bases, 9 bases remained unmatched. The CDR3 coding sequence is TGTGCCAGCAGCTTAGGCTGGCGGGAGGGCCCCAAGACCCAGTACTTC. It codes for CASSLGWREGPKTQYF. The complete variable domain, with remaining parts taken from reference TRBV7-9 and TRBJ2-5, reads DTGVSQNPRHKITKRGQNVTFRCDPISEHNRLYWYRQTLGQGPEFLTYFQNEAQLEKSRLLSDRFSAERPKGSFSTLEIQRTEQGDSAMYLCASSLGWREGPKTQYFGPGTRLLVL.

The chain uses TRBV19 and TRBJ2-5; D may be TRBD2 (6 bases). CDR1 LNHDA and CDR2 SQIVND come from the germline V gene (reference sequence). The CDR3 consists of 15 residues. The V end lost 11 bases, the J end lost 3 bases, and 22 bases lay between the germline ends. Here the CDR3 DNA reads TGTGCCGAGATGCCCAGGGTATGGGAGGAAGAGACCCAGTACTTC. It specifies CAEMPRVWEEETQYF.

The chain recombines TRBV27 with TRBJ2-2; D is perhaps TRBD2 (7 bases). Trimming shortened V by 6 bases and J by 7 bases, and 15 bases separated the two germline ends. This CDR3 has 14 amino acids. From germline, CDR1 is MNHEY and CDR2 SMNVEV (reference sequence). The CDR3 DNA is TGTGCCAGCAGAAGGGGGGGGAAAAACGGGGAGCTGTTTTTT. Translating it yields CASRRGGKNGELFF.

This chain joins TRBV6-1 and TRBJ1-5; D might be TRBD1 (5 bases). The V and J ends lost 0 bases and 6 bases respectively, with 18 bases between them. CDR3 size: 17 residues. Germline V CDR1 and CDR2: MNHNS, SASEGT. The CDR3 bases are TGTGCCAGCAGTGAAGCAATGGCCGGGGGTGTCGGTCAGCCCCAGCATTTT. Protein product: CASSEAMAGGVGQPQHF.

The chain carries TRBV5-4 and TRBJ1-6; 9 bases match TRBD1. V gave up 4 bases and J gave up 8 bases; unmatched junction bases: 7. There are 15 residues in the CDR3. Per germline, CDR1 SGHNT and CDR2 YYREEE (reference sequence). The CDR3 coding sequence is TGTGCCAGCAGCGCCGCCGGGACAGGGTATTCACCCCTCCACTTT. It codes for CASSAAGTGYSPLHF. Full variable domain (missing parts from reference TRBV5-4 and TRBJ1-6): ETGVTQSPTHLIKTRGQQVTLRCSSQSGHNTVSWYQQALGQGPQFIFQYYREEENGRGNFPPRFSGLQFPNYSSELNVNALELDDSALYLCASSAAGTGYSPLHFGNGTRLTVT.

This clone was counted between two and nine times. This chain joins TRBV10-3 and TRBJ2-7, with TRBD1 matching 8 bases. This CDR3 region has 12 residues. J gave up 7 bases and V 10 bases, and 9 bases lay outside the gene matches. Germline CDR1 and CDR2: ENHRY and SYGVKD. CDR3 amino acids: CATSQQGAEQYF. The DNA for the CDR3 is TGTGCCACGAGCCAGCAGGGGGCAGAGCAGTACTTC.

The rearrangement links TRBV10-3 to TRBJ1-2; weak D call: TRBD1 (6 bases). The CDR3 consists of 16 residues. Germline V gene sequence: CDR1 ENHRY, CDR2 SYGVKD. Trimming left V 0 bases short and J 1 base short, with 12 bases between. The CDR3 region is CAISESGTLLNYGYTF. Written as DNA, the CDR3 is TGTGCCATCAGTGAGTCGGGGACACTTCTTAACTATGGCTACACCTTC.

This clone was detected only once. The chain employs TRBV5-1 and TRBJ2-7; tentative D call: TRBD1 (6 bases). CDR1 and CDR2 from the germline V gene are SGHRS and YFSETQ. This CDR3 spans 14 amino acids. V was trimmed by 5 bases and J by 2 bases, leaving 14 bases between them. DNA of the CDR3: TGCGCCAGCAGAGGGGACATCGTTACCTACGAGCAGTACTTC. It encodes CASRGDIVTYEQYF.

The chain links TRBV7-6 to TRBJ2-3; D is unclear. Germline V CDR1 and CDR2: SGHVS, FNYEAQ. V gave up 2 bases and J gave up 10 bases, with 10 bases separating them. CDR3 size: 12 residues. The chain's CDR3 is CASSLSGGAQYF. The CDR3 DNA follows: TGTGCCAGCAGCTTAAGTGGTGGGGCGCAGTATTTT.

The V call is TRBV27, the J call TRBJ2-5, with D unclear. The germline V gene encodes CDR1 MNHEY and CDR2 SMNVEV (reference sequence). V lost 7 bases, J lost 1 base, and 13 bases lay in between. The CDR3 contains 14 residues. In DNA form, the CDR3 reads TGTGCCAGCAAGACCCAATGGCCCCAAGAGACCCAGTACTTC. Protein: CASKTQWPQETQYF.

This clone was observed a few times. This chain uses TRBV10-2 with TRBJ2-3; perhaps TRBD1 as D (6 bases). This CDR3 comprises 15 residues. Germline V gene sequence: CDR1 WSHSY, CDR2 SAAADI. The V end was cut by 0 bases, the J end by 9 bases, with 16 bases between. CDR3 residues: CASSESWQGLITQYF. The CDR3 DNA follows: TGCGCCAGCAGTGAGTCGTGGCAGGGGCTGATAACGCAGTATTTT.

The count of this clone is one. The chain uses TRBV30 and TRBJ1-4, with D tentatively TRBD1 (5 bases). Germline-derived CDR1 and CDR2 are GTSNPN and SVGIG (reference sequence). V lost 6 bases to trimming and J lost 5 bases, with 10 bases between them. This CDR3 region has 12 residues. CDR3: CACYYRNEKLFF. The CDR3 DNA follows: TGTGCCTGCTACTACAGGAATGAAAAACTGTTTTTT.

The CDR3 DNA reads as TGTGCCAGCAGCCTTCACGGACGAAACACCGGGGAGCTGTTTTTT. This codes for CASSLHGRNTGELFF. The rearrangement uses TRBV9 and TRBJ2-2; no definite D call. This CDR3 has 15 amino acids. Germline assignment: CDR1 SGDLS and CDR2 YYNGEE. Trimming removed 4 bases from V and 2 bases from J, with 12 bases in between.

This rearrangement joins TRBV19 to TRBJ2-2; 8 positions match TRBD2. This CDR3 has 14 amino acids. Germline values: CDR1 LNHDA, CDR2 SQIVND (reference sequence). V gave up 3 bases and J gave up 5 bases; unmatched junction bases: 2. CDR3 DNA: TGTGCCAGTAGTATGCGGGGGGCTACCGGGGAGCTGTTTTTT. As protein: CASSMRGATGELFF.

This sequence joins TRBV5-8 and TRBJ1-2; TRBD1 aligns across 8 bases. This CDR3 has 15 amino acids. V gave up 4 bases and J gave up 4 bases; unmatched junction bases: 9. Per the germline V gene, CDR1 is SGHTS and CDR2 is YDEGEE. CDR3: CASSKTRDRFYGYTF. DNA of the CDR3: TGTGCCAGCAGCAAAACCCGGGACAGGTTCTATGGCTACACCTTC.

In its sample, this clone was seen a few times. The chain is built from TRBV5-1 and TRBJ2-7, with 7 positions matching TRBD2. The CDR3 runs to 14 residues. The V gene's germline CDR1 is SGHRS and CDR2 YFSETQ. V was pared by 3 bases and J by 5 bases, with 8 bases of the junction left unmatched. CDR3 in amino acids: CASSWSGTSHEQYF. CDR3 DNA sequence: TGCGCCAGCAGCTGGAGCGGGACTTCGCACGAGCAGTACTTC. The entire variable domain, with the rest obtained from reference TRBV5-1 and TRBJ2-7, is as follows: KAGVTQTPRYLIKTRGQQVTLSCSPISGHRSVSWYQQTPGQGLQFLFEYFSETQRNKGNFPGRFSGRQFSNSRSEMNVSTLELGDSALYLCASSWSGTSHEQYFGPGTRLTVT.

V and J are TRBV19 and TRBJ1-4; no reliable D call. Trimming cost V 3 bases and J 7 bases, with 18 bases left between them. The germline CDR1 and CDR2 sequences are LNHDA and SQIVND (reference sequence). The CDR3 totals 16 residues. The CDR3 DNA is TGTGCCAGTAGTATCCCGGTGGCCGGGCTTGGTGAAAAACTGTTTTTT. It yields the protein CASSIPVAGLGEKLFF.

The chain has TRBV6-1 and TRBJ1-4, with D unresolved. CDR3 length equals 13 residues. V was clipped by 2 bases and J by 8 bases, with 9 bases between them. CDR1 MNHNS and CDR2 SASEGT come from the germline V gene. In nucleotides, the CDR3 is TGTGCCAGCAGTGAACGGGGTTTCGAAAAACTGTTTTTT. Encoded protein: CASSERGFEKLFF.

Written as DNA, the CDR3 is TGTGCCACCAGCAGTTTAGTTCTGGACGGGGAGCTGTTTTTT. Its translation: CATSSLVLDGELFF. The rearrangement joins TRBV15 to TRBJ2-2; D remains unclear. Trimming cost V 3 bases and J 7 bases, with 12 bases left between them. This CDR3 contains 14 residues. Looked up from germline, CDR1 is LNHNV and CDR2 is YYDKDF (reference sequence).

This clone came up a few times. The CDR3: CASSVDGYNEQFF. The CDR3 DNA reads TGTGCCAGCAGCGTAGACGGGTACAATGAGCAGTTCTTC. The chain has TRBV9 and TRBJ2-1; D gene unclear. The CDR3 runs to 13 residues. Looked up from germline, CDR1 is SGDLS and CDR2 is YYNGEE. V shed 0 bases and J shed 4 bases, with 5 bases lying between them.

The rearrangement links TRBV10-3 to TRBJ2-7; TRBD2 might be the D (6 bases). Per the germline V gene, CDR1 is ENHRY and CDR2 is SYGVKD. This CDR3 has 13 residues. Trimming took 7 bases from V and 2 from J, leaving 12 bases between them. The CDR3: CAITRGGTYEQYF. For the CDR3, the DNA is TGTGCCATCACCCGAGGAGGGACCTACGAGCAGTACTTC.

A single count supports this clone. The rearrangement uses TRBV11-3 and TRBJ2-1; tentative D call: TRBD1 (6 bases). The CDR3 loop spans 12 amino acids. Looked up from germline, CDR1 is SGHNT and CDR2 is YENEEA. Trimming removed 1 base from V and 12 bases from J, with 10 bases in between. The CDR3 here is CASSLGGGRQFF. In DNA form, the CDR3 reads TGTGCCAGCAGCTTAGGAGGGGGACGGCAGTTCTTC.

The chain carries TRBV7-8 and TRBJ2-7, with D perhaps matching TRBD2 (6 bases). The CDR3 is made up of 11 amino acids. Germline-derived CDR1 and CDR2 are SGHVS and FQNEAQ. The germline V and J ends were trimmed by 5 bases and 7 bases, with 9 bases remaining between them. The CDR3 loop is CASSLRGEQYF. Here the CDR3 DNA reads TGTGCCAGCAGCCTACGGGGGGAGCAGTACTTC. Full variable domain (outside the CDR3, taken from reference TRBV7-8 and TRBJ2-7): GAGVSQSPRYKVAKRGQDVALRCDPISGHVSLFWYQQALGQGPEFLTYFQNEAQLDKSGLPSDRFFAERPEGSVSTLKIQRTQQEDSAVYLCASSLRGEQYFGPGTRLTVT.

Worth noting for this clone: Other DNA sequences in the sample encode the same CDR3. V and J are TRBV6-1 and TRBJ2-1, with a weak D call TRBD1 (6 bases). This CDR3 is built from 14 residues. V was pared by 4 bases and J by 7 bases, with 14 bases between. Germline lookup yields CDR1 MNHNS and CDR2 SASEGT. The CDR3 coding sequence is TGTGCCAGCAGTGCGGGGACATCCGTAAATGAGCAGTTCTTC. Its protein product is CASSAGTSVNEQFF.

The J gene is TRBJ2-3, the V gene TRBV10-3; D is unresolved. Trimming removed 3 bases from V and 1 base from J, with 2 bases in between. CDR1 ENHRY and CDR2 SYGVKD come from the germline V gene. The CDR3 has 12 amino acids. The CDR3 DNA reads TGTGCCATCAGTGAACGCACAGATACGCAGTATTTT. Its protein product is CAISERTDTQYF.

This clone was detected only once. V is TRBV7-2 and J is TRBJ2-7; D might be TRBD1 (5 bases). Trimming removed 4 bases at V and 7 bases at J, with 20 bases between. CDR3 length: 15 amino acids. CDR1 and CDR2 (germline): SGHTA, FQGNSA. The CDR3 spells CASSSNPARVGEQYF. DNA for the CDR3: TGTGCCAGCAGCTCCAACCCCGCCAGGGTTGGTGAGCAGTACTTC. The full variable domain, with the rest looked up from reference TRBV7-2 and TRBJ2-7, is GAGVSQSPSNKVTEKGKDVELRCDPISGHTALYWYRQSLGQGLEFLIYFQGNSAPDKSGLPSDRFSAERTGGSVSTLTIQRTQQEDSAVYLCASSSNPARVGEQYFGPGTRLTVT.

The J gene is TRBJ1-4, the V gene TRBV5-1; a possible D gene is TRBD1 (5 bases). CDR1 and CDR2 (germline): SGHRS, YFSETQ. The CDR3 is 18 residues long. Trimming removed 0 bases at V and 0 bases at J, with 15 bases between. The DNA for the CDR3 is TGCGCCAGCAGCTTGGTTGCAGGGTCCACCGCAACTAATGAAAAACTGTTTTTT. This sequence encodes CASSLVAGSTATNEKLFF.

V and J are TRBV5-1 and TRBJ2-7; D is possibly TRBD2 (5 bases). CDR1 and CDR2 from the germline V gene are SGHRS and YFSETQ. V was pared by 1 base and J by 1 base, with 12 bases between. CDR3 length: 15 amino acids. Here the CDR3 reads CASSLRGLNSYEQYF. For the CDR3, the DNA is TGCGCCAGCAGCTTGAGAGGGTTGAATTCCTACGAGCAGTACTTC.